Shown below are 6 T cell receptor beta chains from a single sample sequenced in a study of neurological immune-mediated disorders. Time point given: longitudinal time-point 1 (baseline). TCRdb fed the 5' RACE reads into MiXCR, producing one record per CDR3 protein. Of tens of thousands of distinct CDR3 sequences in the sample, roughly 10% were seen once. The source material was PBMCs. The source of these receptors is a young man in good health.

This clonotype turned up a few times. As DNA, the CDR3 is TGTGCCAGTGGGGGGACCGGGAGGTCCGGGGAGCTGTTTTTT. It encodes CASGGTGRSGELFF. The gene calls are TRBV19 and TRBJ2-2; 7 bases fit TRBD2. Per germline, CDR1 LNHDA and CDR2 SQIVND (reference sequence). V shed 8 bases, J shed 6 bases, and the junction held 9 bases outside the gene matches. This CDR3 comprises 14 residues.

This clonotype was detected many times. V usage is TRBV27 and J usage is TRBJ2-1; 7 bases map to TRBD2. V was pared by 2 bases and J by 7 bases, with 2 bases of the junction left unmatched. Germline V CDR1 and CDR2: MNHEY, SMNVEV (reference sequence). The CDR3 loop spans 13 amino acids. Here the CDR3 reads CASSLRGENEQFF. The CDR3 DNA reads as TGTGCCAGCAGTTTACGGGGGGAGAATGAGCAGTTCTTC.

This clonotype was recorded at least ten times. J is TRBJ1-4 and V is TRBV6-1, with a tentative D call TRBD1 (5 bases). Germline loops: CDR1 MNHNS, CDR2 SASEGT. V shed 9 bases and J shed 8 bases, with 22 bases lying between them. The CDR3 loop spans 15 amino acids. DNA for the CDR3: TGTGCCAGTTGCTTTCGGGAGCGCGGGGGAGAAAAACTGTTTTTT. Translated: CASCFRERGGEKLFF.

There are many counts of this clonotype. The J gene is TRBJ1-1, the V gene TRBV28, with D unresolved. CDR3 length equals 15 residues. Germline V gene lookup returns CDR1 MDHEN and CDR2 SYDVKM. The V and J ends lost 5 bases and 5 bases respectively, with 18 bases between them. The CDR3 sequence is CASSPDRASPTEAFF. The CDR3, as DNA: TGTGCCAGCAGTCCAGACCGCGCTAGCCCTACTGAAGCTTTCTTT.

This clonotype was counted between two and nine times. The chain employs TRBV5-1 and TRBJ2-3; no reliable D call. Germline V gene lookup returns CDR1 SGHRS and CDR2 YFSETQ. The CDR3 is 12 amino acids. With 4 bases removed from V and 2 bases from J, the gap between germline ends came to 5 bases. The DNA of the CDR3 is TGCGCCAGCAGCCTGTTCACAGATACGCAGTATTTT. Amino acids: CASSLFTDTQYF.

This clonotype was seen ten or more times. The chain links TRBV27 to TRBJ2-2; D unresolved. This CDR3 has 13 residues. Germline values: CDR1 MNHEY, CDR2 SMNVEV (reference sequence). Deletions cut 7 bases from V and 8 bases from J, with 14 bases between. CDR3 DNA: TGTGCCAGCACGGCGATTGTGTTAGGGGAGCTGTTTTTT. This codes for CASTAIVLGELFF.